This T cell receptor (beta chain) comes out of a study of blood T cell repertoires in COVID-19. Study-level information: Acute and convalescent COVID-19 samples came from the United States, Italy and Spain. T cells, B-cell-depleted T cells, or PBMCs provided the cDNA or gDNA that served as material.

Per the authors' pipeline: The assay estimated nucleated cells by amplifying reference gene primers. The repertoire was sequenced with immunoSEQ multiplex PCR; TCRdb's copy has only in-frame clones and lacks some. The V and J calls and clone size were taken over from that table, and D and trimming were inferred from the DNA. Here the sample spans 110,000 to 150,000 clones, roughly 88% being singletons. The CDR3 sequence is 13 residues long. Germline CDR1 SQVTM, CDR2 ANQGSEA. Trimming cost V 7 bases and J 5 bases; bases outside gene matches: 10. The rearrangement links TRBV29-1 to TRBJ1-2, with 7 bases aligning to TRBD1. The specimen was peripheral blood. The source is a man between 60 and 70 years old with active or convalescent COVID-19. The CDR3 bases are TGCAGCGCGCGCAGGGGGTCGGAGTATGGCTACACCTTC. This gives the protein CSARRGSEYGYTF.